This T cell receptor beta chain comes out of a study of cytomegalovirus exposure and HLA in healthy donors. Concerning this clone: Its target is not known.

The germline V gene encodes CDR1 SNHLY and CDR2 FYNNEI. Deletions cut 4 bases from V and 4 bases from J, with 13 bases between. This CDR3 spans 14 amino acids. Whole-study findings and limits: A link between a missense DCLRE1C variant and TCR beta V- and J-gene trimming emerged from a later analysis. It was in a later analysis that TCR association rates were seen to vary by HLA locus, highest for DRB1 and lowest for HLA-C. The classifier, whose performance was assessed in both the original and validation cohorts, reportedly diagnosed cytomegalovirus status with high specificity and sensitivity.

Amplification used 60 Vbeta primers and 13 Jbeta primers. Libraries were prepared by immunoSEQ multiplex PCR; TCRdb keeps only in-frame clonotypes and omits some of them. This sample has about 130,000 clones, with more than 80% found just once. Sequences were obtained from PBMCs. V gene TRBV2 combines with J gene TRBJ1-1; unclear D gene. The receptor's source is a woman in her twenties or thirties in good health and CMV-seropositive. CDR3 coding DNA: TGTGCCAGCAGTGCGGAAAGGGAGGGCACTGAAGCTTTCTTT. Residues: CASSAEREGTEAFF.